This T cell receptor beta chain was documented in a study of identical twins. A few counts support this clonotype. Per the germline V gene, CDR1 is MDHEN and CDR2 is SYDVKM. The CDR3 has 13 amino acids. V lost 2 bases and J 2 bases, leaving 6 bases between the germline ends. Each CDR3 protein gets one entry after TCRdb re-called the 5' RACE reads with MiXCR. The sample consists of 690,000 or so distinct CDR3 sequences, less than 10% of them appearing once. These data were likewise used in another study, on yellow fever vaccine responses in identical twins.

The TCR comes from a woman aged 18-29 years in good health. Sequencing input: PBMCs. V gene TRBV28 combines with J gene TRBJ2-5; D uncertain. The CDR3 loop is CASSLPIQETQYF. CDR3 coding DNA: TGTGCCAGCAGTTTACCCATTCAAGAGACCCAGTACTTC.